This T cell receptor (beta chain) was documented in a study of graft-versus-host responses after intestinal transplantation. The table lists this clone with a count of one. Its target is not known. Looked up from germline, CDR1 is MNHEY and CDR2 is SVGAGI. The CDR3 contains 15 residues. The junction had 7 bases not matched to a gene; V was cut back by 7 bases and J by 1 base. Measured with immunoSEQ multiplex PCR; TCRdb has only the in-frame clones, and not every one. This sample carries about 85,000 clones, about four fifths of them seen once, and the ten largest clones take approximately 0.84%. Study outcomes and limitations: Recipient-marrow GvH clones were detected, some having first appeared in ileum or blood.

This material consisted of unstimulated CD4+ T cells sorted from spleen or lymph node cells, taken before intestinal transplant. The receptor was derived from a human donor who received an intestinal transplant. V is TRBV6-5 and J is TRBJ2-7; 10 bases agree with TRBD2. CDR3 sequence (DNA): TGTGCCAGCAAAATTTATAGCGGGGGGTCCTACGAGCAGTACTTC. This encodes CASKIYSGGSYEQYF.